The rows below give T cell receptor beta chains drawn from one sample of a study of technical replicates of blood from several donors. Produced via immunoSEQ multiplex PCR; TCRdb's table is partial and in-frame only. The data contain over 75,000 clones, approximately 97% of them singletons. The source material was T cells isolated from PBMCs. The source is a human donor in good health. CDR3s include the opening cysteine and the closing phenylalanine or tryptophan. Part of the rows lack a size; the others show once, few, many or a class for expanded clones.

clone size,V gene,J gene,CDR3 protein
.,TRBV5-1,TRBJ1-5,CASSLWGGDNQPQHF
.,TRBV28,TRBJ2-1,CASRGTSGTTQSSYNEQFF
.,TRBV27,TRBJ2-5,CASSEVGTRAETQYF
.,TRBV4-2,TRBJ2-1,CASSHRLAGASYNEQFF
.,TRBV5-1,TRBJ1-2,CASSSHPPGQMVPYGYTF
.,TRBV25-1,TRBJ1-2,CASSEQGLRGYTF
.,TRBV27,TRBJ1-2,CASSFGQGAGRFNYGYTF
few,TRBV30,TRBJ1-2,CAWTGGTLYGYTF
.,TRBV4-1,TRBJ2-7,CASSHHGPTYEQYF
.,TRBV7-9,TRBJ1-2,CASSLADRSYGYTF
few,TRBV4-1,TRBJ2-1,CASRRQTDSYNEQFF
.,TRBV28,TRBJ1-1,CASRDPGQSFSEAFF
.,TRBV9,TRBJ1-3,CASSANSGNTIYF
once,TRBV19,TRBJ2-7,CASSRDRGDYEQYF
.,TRBV6-5,TRBJ1-1,CASSYLAGTEAFF
.,TRBV5-6,TRBJ2-1,CASSTGIFEQFF
.,TRBV4-1,TRBJ1-4,CASSLQGATNEKLFF
.,TRBV11-2,TRBJ1-2,CASSLDRVRTYGYTF
.,TRBV11-2,TRBJ2-3,CASSTGLRESTDTQYF
once,TRBV7-7,TRBJ1-3,CASSLDDRGTIYF
.,TRBV7-9,TRBJ2-7,CASSFGETLYEQYF
.,TRBV27,TRBJ1-1,CASSLDRGVTEAFF
.,TRBV7-2,TRBJ1-1,CASSFGGLDRSNTEAFF
.,TRBV5-1,TRBJ2-7,CASSFLAGAPYEQYF
.,TRBV11-1,TRBJ2-5,CASTHGWGQGEETQYF
.,TRBV5-1,TRBJ1-1,CASSARYGTGKNTEAFF
.,TRBV7-8,TRBJ2-7,CASSLRSGVEQYF
.,TRBV19,TRBJ2-3,CASHRGSGGTSTQYF
.,TRBV7-9,TRBJ2-5,CASSPKLTSGNEETQYF
.,TRBV28,TRBJ1-6,CASSFETYNSPLHF
.,TRBV11-2,TRBJ1-4,CASSLGEQAGDEKLFF
.,TRBV15,TRBJ1-2,CATSRGRQGSLGYGYTF
.,TRBV9,TRBJ2-7,CASSVEQGGYEQYF
.,TRBV4-2,TRBJ2-1,CASSQVETSGGKQFF
.,TRBV4-1,TRBJ2-5,CASRGLAGRVSETQYF
.,TRBV27,TRBJ2-1,CASSVNRAGEQFF
.,TRBV27,TRBJ2-1,CASSLGTGVNEQFF
.,TRBV28,TRBJ2-1,CASSKVDRDDNEQFF
.,TRBV29-1,TRBJ1-1,CSVAGVVLPEAFF
once,TRBV5-1,TRBJ1-4,CASSGTEGEKLFF
.,TRBV9,TRBJ1-2,CASLGAGGYTF
.,TRBV29-1,TRBJ2-5,CSVQKWARKGQETQYF